This T cell receptor beta chain derives from a study of cytomegalovirus exposure and HLA in healthy donors. Germline CDR1 reads MRHNA; CDR2 reads SNTAGT. Trimming at V came to 6 bases and at J to 4 bases, leaving 7 bases not matched to a gene. This CDR3 region has 17 residues. Study-wide findings and caveats: Donors were assumed by presence/absence analyses to have roughly uniform sequencing depth. In an earlier analysis, productive rearrangement rates for most beta V segments clustered near 87% or 30%. The listing of approximately 160 TCR beta chains classed them as cytomegalovirus-associated.

With respect to this clone: The target antigen is unknown.

The PCR was carried out with 60 Vbeta primers and 13 Jbeta primers. Sequencing used immunoSEQ multiplex PCR; TCRdb keeps in-frame clones, though not all of them. The sample records 150,000 to 200,000 clones, around 78% being singletons. Sequencing used PBMCs. The receptor's source is a woman in her twenties or thirties in good health and CMV-seropositive. The rearrangement links TRBV6-4 to TRBJ2-6; 12 bases are a match to TRBD2. The CDR3 DNA is TGTGCCAGCAGCCCACTAGCGGGGGGATCGGGGGCCAACGTCCTGACTTTC. It encodes CASSPLAGGSGANVLTF.